Detailed here is one T cell receptor (beta chain). This clonotype has a count of ten or more. Its antigen is still unknown. Base quality data are lacking; no much larger clone is found one base away. This record comes from a study of regulatory T cells in long-lasting Graves disease listed by TCRdb under 2021. Background for the entire study: Antithyroid drugs had been taken for less than 3 months by newly diagnosed Graves' disease patients. Patients with persistent Graves' disease were compared with patients with newly diagnosed Graves' disease using TCR sequencing and RNA sequencing of peripheral blood. The study was registered as a clinical trial and conducted in China. TCR sequencing covered around 13 persistent and approximately 20 newly diagnosed Graves' disease patients, around 33 samples in total.

CDR1 KGHDR and CDR2 SFDVKD are derived from the germline V gene. Germline trimming amounts to 7 bases on V and 6 bases on J, with 9 as the count of junction bases outside the gene matches. Taken from cysteine to phenylalanine, the CDR3 has 15 residues. The retained sequence is limited to the CDR3, 45 bases, with the frame set at the first base. This specimen's time point label, interpreted: newly diagnosed GD, antithyroid drugs for less than 3 months. For both TCR sequencing and RNA sequencing, RNA was extracted from PBMCs using TRIzol. The diagnosis of Graves' disease followed American Thyroid Association guidelines. The patients came from an endocrinology department in Xi'an, China. From each patient, around 8.3 milliliters of peripheral blood was collected into an EDTA anticoagulant tube. Ficoll Paque Plus density gradient separation was used to isolate PBMCs, and no additional T cell sorting was done. An Agilent 2100 Bioanalyzer and agarose gel were used to assess RNA quality, and a NanoDrop 2000 was used to measure RNA concentration.

Paper-wide results and their limitations: The authors noted that the small sample size was a limitation that may lower accuracy. Persistent disease showed preferential use of TRBV28, TRBJ1-2 and TRBJ2-5, whereas newly diagnosed disease favored TRBV20-1 and TRBJ2-1. Only peripheral blood was studied, because thyroid tissue, the primary lesion, was inaccessible. Persistent Graves' disease patients showed lower TCR Shannon entropy and fewer highly expanded clones than newly diagnosed patients, suggesting clonal expansion. Only the TCR beta chain was sequenced and analyzed. More public clonotypes were shared among persistent patients (roughly 2,700) than among newly diagnosed patients (roughly 960).

To prepare the library, multiplex PCR was applied. Sequenced using an Illumina HiSeq 4000. TCR beta libraries were built with iRepertoire HTBI primers and Arm-PCR amplification of CDR3 regions. Before sequencing, the PCR products went through gel purification. From the authors' description of their analysis: A total of fewer than 65 TRBV and about 13 TRBJ segments were identified across samples and were used for gene usage analysis of CDR3 amino acid clonotypes. COPE and FqMerger were used to merge filtered high-quality paired reads into contigs. BLAST was used to align contigs to IMGT TRBV, TRBD and TRBJ reference genes, with CDR3 defined following IMGT. Any clonotype with a frequency above 0.1% was counted as a highly expanded clone. Repertoire diversity was measured by Shannon entropy, and V-J evenness by the Gini coefficient. Public clonotypes were defined as clonotypes shared by more than one individual. Through fastp at Q25 and MiXCR, TCRdb rebuilt clones from the public reads, retaining in-frame beta chains. Under each unique CDR3 protein, matching rows form one entry showing the most common genes and DNA. The V and J calls here are based on TCRdb, not the publication. The sample yields some 370,000 distinct CDR3 sequences; roughly 10% were counted once. The top ten hold about 20% of the sample.

Another study also made use of these data, one on T cells in Graves' hyperthyroidism and ophthalmopathy. The second study, in turn, reports: Stable Graves' hyperthyroidism was defined as the absence of progression to ophthalmopathy over 18 months of follow-up. The hyperthyroidism patients were between 18 and 65 years old and newly diagnosed, with a disease duration of less than 2 months. The study excluded patients with uncontrolled infections, other autoimmune diseases, pregnancy or lactation. Diagnoses relied on clinical symptoms, serum thyroxine and TRAb, thyroid ultrasound and orbital computed tomography. A first-round RT-PCR of the TCR CDR3 used the HTBI primer set with the Qiagen OneStep RT-PCR kit. Most expanded thyroid clonotypes (frequency above 0.001) were also detected in blood, suggesting blood repertoires may reflect thyroid immune responses. In cross-validation, a model built on a 13 V-J signature told ophthalmopathy apart from stable hyperthyroidism with approximately 90% sensitivity and around 83% specificity, and in testing the same model reached 80%/75%. In validation, the model predicted progression to ophthalmopathy with 55% to 71% sensitivity and around 72% specificity, a median of approximately 6.5 months before onset. A discovery cohort of about a hundred patients, about 40 with Graves' ophthalmopathy and 57 with stable Graves' hyperthyroidism, was used to find distinguishing TCR V-J signatures. Prospective prediction of ophthalmopathy was tested in an independent validation cohort of approximately 19 hyperthyroidism patients and some 17 patients who later progressed to ophthalmopathy. The roughly 90 discovery patients were divided at random into training and test sets in a 7:3 ratio. The study also compared thyroid tissue and blood T-cell repertoires from 6 or 7 Graves' hyperthyroidism patients. Following sampling, methimazole starting at 30 mg daily was given to hyperthyroidism patients, and high-dose intravenous methylprednisolone was given to ophthalmopathy patients. The libraries were constructed in a second round of multiplex PCR and then size-selected and purified. Libraries were sequenced paired-end with 100 bp reads on an Illumina HiSeq2000. SOAPnuke was used to process the raw data, removing reads that contained adapters or uncalled bases, had a mean Phred below 15, or lacked an exact match to the constant primer or identifier. High-quality paired reads were merged using COPE v1.2.5, and each unique nucleotide sequence was defined as a clonotype. Clonotypes were aligned to IMGT TRBV, TRBD and TRBJ reference segments using MiTCR v1.1. The analysis was restricted to V-J combinations with a frequency above 0.0001, which together covered just over 99% of the repertoires. A TCS score was defined as the ratio of F50 (clonal expansion) to E x V (chaos), with BLOSUM62-based TCRdist applied between CDR3 peptides within each V-J. Welch's t-statistics and random forest reduced roughly 540 V-J features to 10 to 15, which were used in a naive Bayes classifier (R e1071). Sample size was not statistically predetermined, and blinding of investigators to group allocation was not performed. TCR Vbeta CDR3 sequencing of 140 or so peripheral blood samples (roughly 41 ophthalmopathy, around 80 hyperthyroidism and roughly 17 progressor patients) is reported in the paper.

The source of this sequence is a woman between 18 and 30 years old with Graves disease. Donor details come from another sample of the same person, matched by shared clones. The chain is made from TRBV24-1 and TRBJ2-1, with 9 junctional bases fitting TRBD2. The sample in question was peripheral blood mononuclear cells (PBMCs), obtained at new diagnosis, from a patient treated with antithyroid drugs. CDR3 sequence: CATRGSLREGNEQFF. The DNA is as follows: TGTGCCACCAGAGGGTCTTTGCGGGAGGGCAATGAGCAGTTCTTC.